The present TCR beta chain was sequenced within a study of blood T cell repertoires in COVID-19. After removal of 5 bases from V and 2 bases from J, the junction contained 8 bases not matched to a gene. The CDR3 runs 16 residues. Germline V lookup: CDR1 SGHAT, CDR2 FQNNGV. This clone was observed once. Using immunoSEQ multiplex PCR, the repertoire was profiled, and TCRdb retains in-frame clones only, with some absent. The data show tens of thousands of clones, 75% to 90% seen once. The V call is TRBV11-2, the J call TRBJ2-1, with 8 positions matching TRBD1. This TCR was sampled from a man between 65 and 85 years old with acute or convalescent COVID-19. Sequencing was carried out using peripheral blood. CDR3 protein: CASSPNRGLPYNEQFF. In DNA, the CDR3 is TGTGCCAGCAGCCCAAACAGGGGGTTACCCTACAATGAGCAGTTCTTC.